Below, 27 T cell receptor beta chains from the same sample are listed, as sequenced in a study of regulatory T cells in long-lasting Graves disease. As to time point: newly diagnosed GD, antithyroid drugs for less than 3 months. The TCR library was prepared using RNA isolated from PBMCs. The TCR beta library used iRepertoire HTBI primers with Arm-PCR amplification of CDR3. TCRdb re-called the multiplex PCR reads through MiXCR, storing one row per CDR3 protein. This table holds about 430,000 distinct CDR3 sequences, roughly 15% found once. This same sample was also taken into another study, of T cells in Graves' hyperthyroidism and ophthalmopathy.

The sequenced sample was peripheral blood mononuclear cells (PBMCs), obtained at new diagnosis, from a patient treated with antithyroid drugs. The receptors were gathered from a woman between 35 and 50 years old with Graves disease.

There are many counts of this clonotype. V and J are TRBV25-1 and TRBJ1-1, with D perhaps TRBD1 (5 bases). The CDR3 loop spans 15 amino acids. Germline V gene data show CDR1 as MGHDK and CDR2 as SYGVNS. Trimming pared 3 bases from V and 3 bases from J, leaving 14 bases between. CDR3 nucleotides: TGTGCCAGCAGTGACCCCGCTGGAGGGGACACTGAAGCTTTCTTT. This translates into CASSDPAGGDTEAFF.

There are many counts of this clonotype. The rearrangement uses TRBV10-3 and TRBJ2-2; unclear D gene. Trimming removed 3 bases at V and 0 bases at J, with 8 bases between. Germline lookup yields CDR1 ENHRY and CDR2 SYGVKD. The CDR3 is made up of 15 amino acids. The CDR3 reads CAISDSGSNTGELFF. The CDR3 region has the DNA TGTGCCATCAGTGACTCAGGATCGAACACCGGGGAGCTGTTTTTT.

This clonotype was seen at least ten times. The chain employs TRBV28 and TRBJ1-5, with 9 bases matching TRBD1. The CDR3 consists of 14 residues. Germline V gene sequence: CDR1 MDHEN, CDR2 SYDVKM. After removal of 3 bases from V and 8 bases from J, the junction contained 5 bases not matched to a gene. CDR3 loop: CASSFQGDREPQHF. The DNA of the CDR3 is TGTGCCAGCAGTTTCCAGGGGGACAGGGAGCCCCAGCATTTT.

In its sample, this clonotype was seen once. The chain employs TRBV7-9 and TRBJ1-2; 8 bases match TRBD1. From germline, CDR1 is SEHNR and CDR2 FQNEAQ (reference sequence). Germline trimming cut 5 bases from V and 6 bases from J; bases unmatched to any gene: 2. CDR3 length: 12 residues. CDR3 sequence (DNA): TGTGCCAGCAGCGAGACAGGGGATGGCTACACCTTC. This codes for CASSETGDGYTF. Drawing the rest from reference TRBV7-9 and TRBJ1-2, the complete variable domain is DTGVSQNPRHKITKRGQNVTFRCDPISEHNRLYWYRQTLGQGPEFLTYFQNEAQLEKSRLLSDRFSAERPKGSFSTLEIQRTEQGDSAMYLCASSETGDGYTFGSGTRLTVV.

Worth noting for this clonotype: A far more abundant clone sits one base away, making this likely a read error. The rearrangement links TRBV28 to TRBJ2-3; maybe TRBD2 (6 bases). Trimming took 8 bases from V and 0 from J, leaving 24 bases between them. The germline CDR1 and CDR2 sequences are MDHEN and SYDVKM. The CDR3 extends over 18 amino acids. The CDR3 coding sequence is TGTGCCAGCGGCCTACATAGGGCGGCGGGGTCAAGCACAGATACGCAGTATTTT. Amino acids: CASGLHRAAGSSTDTQYF.

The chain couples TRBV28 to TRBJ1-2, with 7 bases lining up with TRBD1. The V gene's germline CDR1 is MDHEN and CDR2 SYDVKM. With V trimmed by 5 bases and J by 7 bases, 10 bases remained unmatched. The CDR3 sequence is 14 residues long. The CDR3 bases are TGTGCCAGCAGTCCGGGTGGACAGGCCTCTGGCTACACCTTC. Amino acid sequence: CASSPGGQASGYTF.

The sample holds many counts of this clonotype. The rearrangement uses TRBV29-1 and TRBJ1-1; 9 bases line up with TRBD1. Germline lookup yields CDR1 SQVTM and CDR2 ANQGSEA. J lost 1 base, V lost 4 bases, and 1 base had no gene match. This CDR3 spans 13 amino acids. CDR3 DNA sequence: TGCAGCGTTGGGGGACAGGGGAACACTGAAGCTTTCTTT. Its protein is CSVGGQGNTEAFF.

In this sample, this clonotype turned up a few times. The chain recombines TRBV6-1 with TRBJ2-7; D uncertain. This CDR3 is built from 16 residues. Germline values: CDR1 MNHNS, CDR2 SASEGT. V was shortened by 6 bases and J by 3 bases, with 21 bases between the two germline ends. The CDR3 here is CASSSTPVNAHYEQYF. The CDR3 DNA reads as TGTGCCAGCAGCTCCACTCCCGTCAACGCCCACTACGAGCAGTACTTC.

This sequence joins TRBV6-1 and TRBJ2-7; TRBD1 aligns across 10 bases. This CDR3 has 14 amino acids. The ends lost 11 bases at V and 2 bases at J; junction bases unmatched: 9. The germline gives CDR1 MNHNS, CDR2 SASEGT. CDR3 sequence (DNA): TGTGCCGCCGGTAGGGGACAGGGGACCTACGAGCAGTACTTC. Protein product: CAAGRGQGTYEQYF.

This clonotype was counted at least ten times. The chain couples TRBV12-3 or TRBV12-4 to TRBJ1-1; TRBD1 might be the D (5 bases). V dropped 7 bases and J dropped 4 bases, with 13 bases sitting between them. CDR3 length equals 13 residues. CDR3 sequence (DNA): TGTGCCAGCACTCCAGGGAGGGGCACTGAAGCTTTCTTT. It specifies CASTPGRGTEAFF.

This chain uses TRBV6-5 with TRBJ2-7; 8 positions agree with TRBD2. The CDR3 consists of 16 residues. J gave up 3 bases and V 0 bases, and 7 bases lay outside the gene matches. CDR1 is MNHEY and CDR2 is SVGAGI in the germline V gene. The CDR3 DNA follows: TGTGCCAGCAGTTACTCAAAGCGGGAGCTTCTCTACGAGCAGTACGTC. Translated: CASSYSKRELLYEQYV.

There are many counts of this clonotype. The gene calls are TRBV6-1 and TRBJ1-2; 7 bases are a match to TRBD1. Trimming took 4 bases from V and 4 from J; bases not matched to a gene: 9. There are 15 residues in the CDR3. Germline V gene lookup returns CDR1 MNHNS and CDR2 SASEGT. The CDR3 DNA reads TGTGCCAGCAGTGTTGCAACAGGGGCGACCTATGGCTACACCTTC. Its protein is CASSVATGATYGYTF.

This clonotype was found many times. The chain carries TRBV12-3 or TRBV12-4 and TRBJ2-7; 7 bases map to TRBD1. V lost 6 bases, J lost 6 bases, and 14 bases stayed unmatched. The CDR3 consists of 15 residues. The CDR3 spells CASSPNRGSYAEQYF. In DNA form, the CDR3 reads TGTGCCAGCAGCCCAAACAGGGGCTCATATGCCGAGCAGTACTTC.

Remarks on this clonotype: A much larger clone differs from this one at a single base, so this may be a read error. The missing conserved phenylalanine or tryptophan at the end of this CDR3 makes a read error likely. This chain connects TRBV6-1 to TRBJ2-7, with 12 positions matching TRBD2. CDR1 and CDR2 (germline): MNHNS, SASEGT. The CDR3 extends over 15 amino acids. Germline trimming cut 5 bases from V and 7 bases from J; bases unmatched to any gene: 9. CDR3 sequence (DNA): TGTGCCAGCAGTAGGATTGAGACTAGCGGGAGTGAGCAGTACCTC. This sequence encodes CASSRIETSGSEQYL.

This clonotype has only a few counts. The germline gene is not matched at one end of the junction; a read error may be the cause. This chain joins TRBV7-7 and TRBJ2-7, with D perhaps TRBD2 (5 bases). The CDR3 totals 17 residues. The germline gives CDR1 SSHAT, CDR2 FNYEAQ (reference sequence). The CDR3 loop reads CASSLATLGRGSYEQYF. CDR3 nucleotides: TGTGCTAGCAGCTTAGCGACACTGGGCCGGGGCTCCTACGAGCAGTACTTC.

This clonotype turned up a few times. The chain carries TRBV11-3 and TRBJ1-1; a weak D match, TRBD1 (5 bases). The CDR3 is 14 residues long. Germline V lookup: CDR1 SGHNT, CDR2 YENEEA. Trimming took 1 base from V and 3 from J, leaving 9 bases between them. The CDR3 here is CASSLGTTYTEAFF. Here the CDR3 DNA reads TGTGCCAGCAGCTTAGGGACAACTTACACTGAAGCTTTCTTT.

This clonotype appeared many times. The CDR3 nucleotides read TGTGCCAGCAGTACATCCGACAGTCCCTCTGGGGCCAACGTCCTGACTTTC. It yields the protein CASSTSDSPSGANVLTF. The V call is TRBV6-2 or TRBV6-3, the J call TRBJ2-6, with D possibly matching TRBD1 (5 bases). V was trimmed by 5 bases and J by 0 bases, leaving 14 bases between them. Germline V gene sequence: CDR1 MNHEY, CDR2 SVGEGT. The CDR3 length is 17 residues.

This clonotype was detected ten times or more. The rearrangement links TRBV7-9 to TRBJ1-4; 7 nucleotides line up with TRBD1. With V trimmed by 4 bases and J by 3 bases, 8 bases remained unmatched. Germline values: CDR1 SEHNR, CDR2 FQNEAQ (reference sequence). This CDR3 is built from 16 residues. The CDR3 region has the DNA TGTGCCAGCAGCTCCCGGGAGGGGGCGTCTAATGAAAAACTGTTTTTT. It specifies CASSSREGASNEKLFF.

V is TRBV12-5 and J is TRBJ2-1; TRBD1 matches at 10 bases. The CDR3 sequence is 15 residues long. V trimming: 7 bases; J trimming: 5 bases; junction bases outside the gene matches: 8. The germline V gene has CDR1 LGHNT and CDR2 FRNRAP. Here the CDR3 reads CASANGQGGNNEQFF. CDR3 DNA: TGTGCTAGTGCCAACGGACAGGGGGGGAACAATGAGCAGTTCTTC.

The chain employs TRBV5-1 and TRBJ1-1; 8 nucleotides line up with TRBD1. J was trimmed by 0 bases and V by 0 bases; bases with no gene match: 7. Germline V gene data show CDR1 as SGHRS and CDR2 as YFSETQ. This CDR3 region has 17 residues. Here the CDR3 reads CASSLGWNRGVNTEAFF. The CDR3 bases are TGCGCCAGCAGCTTGGGGTGGAACAGGGGGGTGAACACTGAAGCTTTCTTT.

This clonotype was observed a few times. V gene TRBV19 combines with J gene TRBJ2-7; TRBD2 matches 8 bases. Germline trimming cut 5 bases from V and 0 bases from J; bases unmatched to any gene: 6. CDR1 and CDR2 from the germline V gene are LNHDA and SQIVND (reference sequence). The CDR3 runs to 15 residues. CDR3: CASSLTSGLSYEQYF. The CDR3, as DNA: TGTGCCAGTAGTTTAACTAGCGGCCTCTCCTACGAGCAGTACTTC.

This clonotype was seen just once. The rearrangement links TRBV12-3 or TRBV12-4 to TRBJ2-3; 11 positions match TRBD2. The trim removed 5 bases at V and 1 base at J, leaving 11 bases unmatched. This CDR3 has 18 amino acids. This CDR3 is CASSKTSGTLGGTDTQYF. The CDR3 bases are TGTGCCAGCAGTAAGACTAGCGGGACGTTGGGGGGCACAGATACGCAGTATTTT.

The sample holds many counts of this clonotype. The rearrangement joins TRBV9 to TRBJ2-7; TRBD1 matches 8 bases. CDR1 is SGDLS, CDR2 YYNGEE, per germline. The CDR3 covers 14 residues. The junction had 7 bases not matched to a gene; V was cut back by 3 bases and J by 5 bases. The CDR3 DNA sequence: TGTGCCAGCAGCGCAGAGGGACAGGTGAACGAGCAGTACTTC. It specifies CASSAEGQVNEQYF. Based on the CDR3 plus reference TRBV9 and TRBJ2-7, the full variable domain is DSGVTQTPKHLITATGQRVTLRCSPRSGDLSVYWYQQSLDQGLQFLIQYYNGEERAKGNILERFSAQQFPDLHSELNLSSLELGDSALYFCASSAEGQVNEQYFGPGTRLTVT.

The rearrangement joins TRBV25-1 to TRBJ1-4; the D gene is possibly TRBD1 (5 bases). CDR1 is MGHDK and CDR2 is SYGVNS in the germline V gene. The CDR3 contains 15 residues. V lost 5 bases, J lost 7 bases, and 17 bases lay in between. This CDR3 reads CASSLAGSGGEKLFF. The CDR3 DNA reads TGTGCCAGCAGTCTTGCGGGTTCTGGGGGTGAAAAACTGTTTTTT.

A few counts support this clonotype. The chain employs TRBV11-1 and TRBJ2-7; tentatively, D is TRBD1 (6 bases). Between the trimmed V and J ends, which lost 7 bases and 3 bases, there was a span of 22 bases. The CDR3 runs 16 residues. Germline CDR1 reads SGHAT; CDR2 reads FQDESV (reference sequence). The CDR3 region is CASTQGRDWQGYEQYF. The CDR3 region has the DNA TGTGCCAGCACCCAGGGGAGAGACTGGCAAGGCTACGAGCAGTACTTC.

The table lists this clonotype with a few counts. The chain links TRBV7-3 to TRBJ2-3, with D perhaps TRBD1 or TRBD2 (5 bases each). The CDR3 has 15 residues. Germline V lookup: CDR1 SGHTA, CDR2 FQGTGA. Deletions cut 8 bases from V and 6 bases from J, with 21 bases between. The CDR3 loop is CASSRSGTPVDTQYF. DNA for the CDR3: TGTGCCAGCTCACGTAGTGGGACCCCTGTTGATACGCAGTATTTT.

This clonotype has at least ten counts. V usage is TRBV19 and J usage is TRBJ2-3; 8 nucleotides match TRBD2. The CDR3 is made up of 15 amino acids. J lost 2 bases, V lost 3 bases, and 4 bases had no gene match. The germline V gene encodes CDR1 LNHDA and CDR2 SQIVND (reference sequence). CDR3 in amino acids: CASSIVTSATDTQYF. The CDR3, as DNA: TGTGCCAGTAGTATTGTGACTAGCGCCACAGATACGCAGTATTTT.